These T cell receptor beta chains were read from a single sample in a study of T cell responses to AZD1222 COVID-19 vaccine. Some clones are missing from TCRdb's copy, which holds only in-frame ones; the method was immunoSEQ multiplex PCR. The repertoire consists of 99,000 or so clones, with 88% occurring once and the leading ten covering about 9.7%. Here the sequenced sample was peripheral blood, taken on day 0 of AZD1222 vaccination. The receptors originated from an adult in good health. Both conserved end residues are part of each CDR3. Fields, in order: V gene, clone size, J gene, D gene, CDR3 protein, CDR3 DNA. A D gene is named only where the DNA matches it firmly. Clone size, where shown, is once, few, many, or a class for clones that have expanded.

>TRBV6-4|.|TRBJ2-2|.
CASSAGDTGELFF
TGTGCCAGCAGTGCGGGAGACACCGGGGAGCTGTTTTTT
>TRBV2|few|TRBJ1-4|.
CASSAPPGVGEKLFF
TGTGCCAGCAGTGCTCCCCCGGGGGTGGGAGAAAAACTGTTTTTT
>TRBV9|.|TRBJ1-5|.
CASSVVPEDQPQHF
TGTGCCAGCAGCGTAGTCCCGGAGGACCAACCCCAGCATTTT
>TRBV5-1|.|TRBJ2-7|.
CASSLGLANEQYF
TGCGCCAGCAGCTTGGGGTTAGCTAACGAGCAGTACTTC
>TRBV7-9|.|TRBJ1-1|.
CASSTGITEAFF
TGTGCCAGCAGCACGGGGATCACTGAAGCTTTCTTT
>TRBV7-6|.|TRBJ2-1|TRBD2
CASSSLGLAGNNEQFF
TGTGCCAGCAGTTCTCTTGGACTAGCGGGGAACAATGAGCAGTTCTTC
>TRBV5-1|few|TRBJ2-3|.
CASSFQGDTQYF
TGCGCCAGCAGCTTCCAGGGGGATACGCAGTATTTT
>TRBV19|few|TRBJ2-1|.
CASSIALEFVQFF
TGTGCCAGTAGTATAGCCCTCGAATTTGTGCAGTTCTTC
>TRBV18|.|TRBJ2-4|.
CASSPPEGLRGNIQYF
TGTGCCAGCTCACCACCGGAGGGGCTCCGGGGAAACATTCAGTACTTC
>TRBV28|.|TRBJ2-6|.
CASTSAGSGANVLTF
TGTGCCAGCACCTCCGCGGGCTCTGGGGCCAACGTCCTGACTTTC